Included here is one T cell receptor (beta chain) sequence, with context. The germline gives CDR1 GTSNPN, CDR2 SVGIG (reference sequence). J gave up 8 bases and V 0 bases, and 4 bases lay outside the gene matches. The length of the CDR3 is 13 residues. This entry comes from a study of cytomegalovirus exposure and HLA in healthy donors. The PCR was carried out with 60 Vbeta primers and 13 Jbeta primers. Libraries were prepared by immunoSEQ multiplex PCR; TCRdb keeps only in-frame clonotypes and omits some of them. The profile shows around 130,000 clones, 60% to 75% of them singletons. The TCR was taken from a woman in her 40s in good health and CMV-seropositive. The specimen was PBMCs. The chain has TRBV30 and TRBJ2-4, with 7 nucleotides matching TRBD2. CDR3 residues: CAWSVGGSDIQYF. CDR3 sequence (DNA): TGTGCCTGGAGTGTAGGCGGGAGTGACATTCAGTACTTC.